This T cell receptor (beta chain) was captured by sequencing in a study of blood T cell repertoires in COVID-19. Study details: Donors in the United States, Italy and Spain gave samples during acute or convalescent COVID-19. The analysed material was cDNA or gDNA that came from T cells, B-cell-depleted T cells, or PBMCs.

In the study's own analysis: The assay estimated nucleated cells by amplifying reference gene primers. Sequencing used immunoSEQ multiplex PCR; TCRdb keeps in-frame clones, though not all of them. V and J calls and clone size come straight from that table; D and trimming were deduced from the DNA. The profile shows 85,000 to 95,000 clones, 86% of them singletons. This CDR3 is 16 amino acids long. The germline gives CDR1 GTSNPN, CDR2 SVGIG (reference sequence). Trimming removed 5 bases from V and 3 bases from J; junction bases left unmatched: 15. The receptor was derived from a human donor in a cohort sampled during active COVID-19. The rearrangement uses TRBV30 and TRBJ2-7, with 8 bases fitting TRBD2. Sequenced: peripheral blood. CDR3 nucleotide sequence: TGTGCCTGGTCGTACCCGGAGCGGGAGTATGTCTACGAGCAGTACTTC. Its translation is CAWSYPEREYVYEQYF.